This TCR beta chain was retrieved from a study of T cells after yellow fever vaccination. The wider study: SMART-Seq v4 Ultra Low Input prepared libraries from low-cell fractions.

The CDR3 spans 16 residues. Looked up from germline, CDR1 is MNHEY and CDR2 is SVGEGT. Trimming cost V 2 bases and J 2 bases, with 14 bases left between them. Template switching with 5'RACE generated the TCR cDNA and added a universal primer site and UMIs. One entry per CDR3 protein results from TCRdb running MiXCR on the 5' RACE reads. The table has about 300,000 distinct CDR3 sequences, under 9% seen once. The origin of this receptor is a man younger than 35 who received the YFV17D yellow fever vaccine. The genes are TRBV6-2 or TRBV6-3 and TRBJ2-3; D is perhaps TRBD2 (6 bases). Sequenced here: CD4+ T cells sorted from PBMCs, sampled 5 days after the yellow fever booster vaccination. This CDR3 reads CASSYEAGGATDTQYF. The CDR3 DNA is TGTGCCAGCAGTTACGAAGCGGGCGGGGCCACAGATACGCAGTATTTT.